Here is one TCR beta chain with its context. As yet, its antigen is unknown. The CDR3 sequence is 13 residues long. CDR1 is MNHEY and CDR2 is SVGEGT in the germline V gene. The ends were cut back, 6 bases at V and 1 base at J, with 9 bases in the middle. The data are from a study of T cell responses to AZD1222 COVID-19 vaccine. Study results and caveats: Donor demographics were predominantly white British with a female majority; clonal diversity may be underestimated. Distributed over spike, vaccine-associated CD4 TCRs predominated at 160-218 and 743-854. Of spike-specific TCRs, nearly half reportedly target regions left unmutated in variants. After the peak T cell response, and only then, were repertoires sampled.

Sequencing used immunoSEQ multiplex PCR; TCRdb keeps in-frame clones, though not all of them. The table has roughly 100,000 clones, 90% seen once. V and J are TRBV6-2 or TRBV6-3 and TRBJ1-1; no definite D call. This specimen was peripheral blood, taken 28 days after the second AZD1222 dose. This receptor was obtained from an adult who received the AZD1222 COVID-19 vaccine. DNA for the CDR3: TGTGCCAGCAGCTGGACGCAGAACACTGAAGCTTTCTTT. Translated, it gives CASSWTQNTEAFF.